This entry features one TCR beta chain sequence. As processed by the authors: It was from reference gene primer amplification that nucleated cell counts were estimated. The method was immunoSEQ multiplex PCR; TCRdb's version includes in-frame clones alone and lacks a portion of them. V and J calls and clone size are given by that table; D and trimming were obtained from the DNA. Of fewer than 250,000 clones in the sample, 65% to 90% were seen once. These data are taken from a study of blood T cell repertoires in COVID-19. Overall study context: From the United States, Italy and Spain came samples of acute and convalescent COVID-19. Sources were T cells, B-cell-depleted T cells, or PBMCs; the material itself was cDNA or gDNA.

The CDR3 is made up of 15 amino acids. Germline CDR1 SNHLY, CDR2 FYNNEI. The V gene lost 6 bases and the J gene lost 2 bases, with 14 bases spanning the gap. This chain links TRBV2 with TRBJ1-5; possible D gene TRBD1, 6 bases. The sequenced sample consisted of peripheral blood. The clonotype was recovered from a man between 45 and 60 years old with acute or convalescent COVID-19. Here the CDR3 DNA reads TGTGCCAGCAGGGAACAGGGAGGTGGCAATCAGCCCCAGCATTTT. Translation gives CASREQGGGNQPQHF.